This T cell receptor (beta chain) derives from a study of post-analysis software for immune sequencing data. Overall study context: Both relapsing-remitting and secondary progressive multiple sclerosis featured among the disease courses, as did progressive-relapsing multiple sclerosis.

The study, taken as a whole, reports: Co-batched samples clustered tightly together by F measure. Significantly lower normalized Chao1 diversity was seen in multiple sclerosis patients than in controls. Four to six TRBV segments, including TRBV5-6, TRBV5-1 and TRBV20-1, were more frequent in patients than controls.

Unique molecular identifiers featured in each of the TCR beta cDNA libraries. T cells numbering roughly 1 to 10 million yielded 500,000 to 550,000 cDNA molecules. MiXCR, run by TCRdb on the PCR reads, gives a single entry per CDR3 protein. This table holds around 400,000 distinct CDR3 sequences, roughly 40% found once. CDR1 is SGHTA and CDR2 is FQGNSA in the germline V gene. The CDR3 has 16 residues. V lost 1 base, J lost 0 bases, and 13 bases lay in between. Concerning this clonotype: The target antigen is unknown.

The source is a girl aged 2-9 years with multiple sclerosis. Sequencing was performed on blood. The chain couples TRBV7-2 to TRBJ2-7, with no clear D. The CDR3 here is CASSLEPGPLSYEQYF. CDR3 DNA sequence: TGTGCCAGCAGCTTAGAACCCGGCCCACTCTCCTACGAGCAGTACTTC.